This TCR beta chain was profiled in a study of cytomegalovirus exposure and HLA in healthy donors. The length of the CDR3 is 15 residues. Trimming took off 6 bases at V and 5 bases at J, with 17 bases between the two ends. Germline V gives CDR1 MNHEY, CDR2 SVGAGI. This clone was seen a few times. Some clones are missing from TCRdb's copy, which holds only in-frame ones; the method was immunoSEQ multiplex PCR. This table holds fewer than 60,000 clones, 89% found once. Sequencing input: PBMCs. The receptor's source is a woman younger than 30 in good health and CMV-seronegative. The V and J genes are TRBV6-5 and TRBJ1-5; D is undetermined. The DNA for the CDR3 is TGTGCCAGCAGAAAATGGCGGGTGGGCGATCAGCCCCAGCATTTT. Translated: CASRKWRVGDQPQHF.